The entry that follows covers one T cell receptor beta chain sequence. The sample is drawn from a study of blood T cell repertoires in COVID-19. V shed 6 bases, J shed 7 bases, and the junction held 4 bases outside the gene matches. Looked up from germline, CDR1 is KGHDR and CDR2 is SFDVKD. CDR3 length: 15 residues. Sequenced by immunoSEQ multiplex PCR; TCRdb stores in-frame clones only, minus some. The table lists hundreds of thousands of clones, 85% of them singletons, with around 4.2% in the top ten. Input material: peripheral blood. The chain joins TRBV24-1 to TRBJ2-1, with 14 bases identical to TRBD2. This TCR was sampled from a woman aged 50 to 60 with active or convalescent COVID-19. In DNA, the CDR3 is TGTGCCACCAGTACGGGACTAGCGGGGGCAAATGAGCAGTTCTTC. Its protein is CATSTGLAGANEQFF.